These 2 T cell receptor beta chains share one sample of origin, sequenced in a study of T cells expressing NK-cell markers. TCRdb reprocessed the 5' RACE reads, with one entry per CDR3 protein and no DNA. The sample's table shows about 260,000 distinct CDR3 sequences. The sequenced sample was blood T cells: a sorted CD56 or NKG2C T cell subset, CD4+ or CD8+ T cells, or bulk PBMC T cells (not recorded which). These receptors all come from a woman aged 18 to 75 in good health.

The genes are TRBV30 and TRBJ1-1; TCRdb reports TRBD1, a call that lacks DNA to check it against. The CDR3 length is 16 residues. Per the germline V gene, CDR1 is GTSNPN and CDR2 is SVGIG (reference sequence). CDR3 residues: CAWRPWDRGGTTEAFF.

CDR3 sequence: CASSQGSGGLDEQFF. The chain uses TRBV4-2 and TRBJ2-1; the D call of TRBD1 rests on TCRdb alone, since no DNA is present to check it. Per the germline V gene, CDR1 is LGHNA and CDR2 is YNFKEQ. The CDR3 is 15 residues long.